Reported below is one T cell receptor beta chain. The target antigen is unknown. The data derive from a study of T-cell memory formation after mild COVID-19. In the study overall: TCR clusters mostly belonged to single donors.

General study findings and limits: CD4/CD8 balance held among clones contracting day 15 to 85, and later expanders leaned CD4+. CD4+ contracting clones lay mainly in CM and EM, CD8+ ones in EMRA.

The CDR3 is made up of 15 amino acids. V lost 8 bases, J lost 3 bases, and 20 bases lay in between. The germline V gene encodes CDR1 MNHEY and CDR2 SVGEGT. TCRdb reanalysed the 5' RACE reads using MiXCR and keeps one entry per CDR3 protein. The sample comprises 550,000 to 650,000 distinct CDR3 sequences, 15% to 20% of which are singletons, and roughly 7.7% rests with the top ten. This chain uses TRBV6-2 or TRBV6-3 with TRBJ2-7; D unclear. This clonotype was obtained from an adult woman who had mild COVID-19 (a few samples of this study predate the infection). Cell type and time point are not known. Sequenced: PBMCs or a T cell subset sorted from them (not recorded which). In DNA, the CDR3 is TGTGCCAGCGGTACAAGGGTGGACCCCCTCTACGAGCAGTACTTC. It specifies CASGTRVDPLYEQYF.